This T cell receptor beta chain was found in a study of T-cell memory formation after mild COVID-19. About the research overall: TCR clusters largely stayed donor specific. Whole-study findings and limits: Clones that contracted from day 15 to 85 were balanced CD4/CD8, while later expanders leaned CD4+.

This clonotype came up many times. Its target is unknown. 5'RACE primed at constant segments yielded TCR alpha and TCR beta cDNA libraries bearing sample barcodes and UMIs. Using its own MiXCR run on the 5' RACE reads, TCRdb lists one record per CDR3 protein. The sample yields fewer than 250,000 distinct CDR3 sequences, roughly a tenth seen once. This CDR3 has 14 amino acids. Trimming took 3 bases from V and 4 from J, leaving 11 bases between them. CDR1 KGHDR and CDR2 SFDVKD come from the germline V gene. The receptor was derived from a man between 18 and 35 years old who had mild COVID-19 (a few samples of this study predate the infection). Cell type and time point are not known. The specimen sequenced was PBMCs or a T cell subset sorted from them (not recorded which). This sequence joins TRBV24-1 and TRBJ1-2; TRBD1 is a possible D gene (5 bases). CDR3 loop: CATSDLDSRYGYTF. The CDR3 DNA sequence: TGTGCCACCAGTGATCTCGACAGTCGCTATGGCTACACCTTC.